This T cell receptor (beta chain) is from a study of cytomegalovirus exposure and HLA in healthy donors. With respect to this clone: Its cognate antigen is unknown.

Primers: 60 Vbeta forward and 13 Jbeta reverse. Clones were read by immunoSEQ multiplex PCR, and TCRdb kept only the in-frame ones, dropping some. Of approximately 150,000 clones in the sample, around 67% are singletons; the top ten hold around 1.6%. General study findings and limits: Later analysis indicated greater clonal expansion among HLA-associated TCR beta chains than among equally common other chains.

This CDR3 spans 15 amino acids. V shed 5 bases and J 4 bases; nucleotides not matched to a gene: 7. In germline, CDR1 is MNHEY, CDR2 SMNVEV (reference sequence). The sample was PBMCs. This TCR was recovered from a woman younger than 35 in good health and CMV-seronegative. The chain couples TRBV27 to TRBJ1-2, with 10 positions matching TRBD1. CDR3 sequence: CASSLRDRGFYGYTF. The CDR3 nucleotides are TGTGCCAGCAGTCTCAGGGACAGGGGCTTCTATGGCTACACCTTC.